One sample yielded the 15 T cell receptor beta chains listed below, sequenced in a study of naive and memory T cell subsets. The library had UMIs added by 3' ligation of an oligonucleotide to TCR cDNA. The SP2 primer and nested alpha and beta constant region primers amplified ligated cDNA in four rounds. TCRdb reprocessed the 5' RACE reads via MiXCR and lists one record per CDR3 protein. The table records 50,000 to 60,000 distinct CDR3 sequences, around 7.3% of them present only once. These receptors all stem from a female donor in good health.

This clonotype was seen ten or more times. The J gene is TRBJ1-6, the V gene TRBV27; 8 nucleotides match TRBD1. The CDR3 has 14 residues. The junction had 1 base not matched to a gene; V was cut back by 3 bases and J by 6 bases. CDR1 and CDR2 from the germline V gene are MNHEY and SMNVEV (reference sequence). In DNA form, the CDR3 reads TGTGCCAGCAGTTTCGACAGGGGTAATTCACCCCTCCACTTT. Its protein is CASSFDRGNSPLHF.

This clonotype has just a few counts. This rearrangement joins TRBV28 to TRBJ1-3; D possibly corresponds to TRBD1 (5 bases). The CDR3 loop spans 11 amino acids. Per the germline V gene, CDR1 is MDHEN and CDR2 is SYDVKM. V was cut by 4 bases and J by 16 bases, with 14 bases left in between. For the CDR3, the DNA is TGTGCCAGCAGTTGCTTCCGGGACGTGTATTTT. It codes for CASSCFRDVYF.

This clonotype was detected only a few times. The V gene is TRBV7-8, the J gene TRBJ2-3, with 10 bases identical to TRBD2. Germline assignment: CDR1 SGHVS and CDR2 FQNEAQ. The trim removed 3 bases at V and 1 base at J, leaving 4 bases unmatched. The length of the CDR3 is 16 residues. Written as DNA, the CDR3 is TGTGCCAGCAGCTTGGGGACTAGCGCCCGCACAGATACGCAGTATTTT. This codes for CASSLGTSARTDTQYF.

CDR3 coding DNA: TGTGCCAGCAGTTTATCGACATTCCGGGACAGGGGGTACGAGCAGTACTTC. Its translation: CASSLSTFRDRGYEQYF. V gene TRBV27 combines with J gene TRBJ2-7; TRBD1 aligns across 11 bases. Germline V gives CDR1 MNHEY, CDR2 SMNVEV (reference sequence). V was clipped by 0 bases and J by 4 bases; unmatched bases: 8. The length of the CDR3 is 17 residues.

The chain employs TRBV6-5 and TRBJ2-1, with D uncertain. Trimming left V 0 bases short and J 0 bases short, with 9 bases between. This CDR3 region has 16 residues. CDR1 and CDR2 (germline): MNHEY, SVGAGI. CDR3 DNA sequence: TGTGCCAGCAGTTACTCTGGGCCAGACTCCTACAATGAGCAGTTCTTC. Translated, it gives CASSYSGPDSYNEQFF.

The gene calls are TRBV12-5 and TRBJ2-1; D is unclear. This CDR3 spans 11 amino acids. Germline CDR1 reads LGHNT; CDR2 reads FRNRAP. The V end lost 6 bases, the J end lost 13 bases, and 13 bases lay between the germline ends. The CDR3 region is CASGLQPRQFF. The CDR3, as DNA: TGTGCTAGTGGCTTACAGCCTCGACAGTTCTTC.

This clonotype was counted between two and nine times. V is TRBV30 and J is TRBJ1-1, with D possibly matching TRBD1 (5 bases). V was cut by 3 bases and J by 7 bases, with 18 bases left in between. The CDR3 extends over 14 amino acids. Germline CDR1 reads GTSNPN; CDR2 reads SVGIG (reference sequence). For the CDR3, the DNA is TGTGCCTGGAGGGTCCTCCAGGGAGCGAATGAAGCTTTCTTT. Protein sequence: CAWRVLQGANEAFF.

At least ten counts were recorded for this clonotype. The chain is built from TRBV3-1 and TRBJ1-2; tentatively, D is TRBD1 (5 bases). V was cut by 4 bases and J by 3 bases, with 9 bases left in between. Germline loops: CDR1 LGHDT, CDR2 YNNKEL (reference sequence). CDR3 length: 13 residues. DNA of the CDR3: TGTGCCAGCAGCCGCAGGGAAGACTATGGCTACACCTTC. This encodes CASSRREDYGYTF.

This clonotype was counted at least ten times. The CDR3 region is CSARIGQGALAFF. The CDR3 DNA sequence: TGCAGTGCTAGGATCGGCCAGGGGGCTTTAGCTTTCTTT. The chain employs TRBV20-1 and TRBJ1-1; 8 bases align to TRBD1. This CDR3 has 13 residues. Trimming at V came to 3 bases and at J to 10 bases, leaving 10 bases not matched to a gene. CDR1 and CDR2 from the germline V gene are DFQATT and SNEGSKA (reference sequence).

In this sample, this clonotype turned up a few times. This chain joins TRBV6-5 and TRBJ2-5, with 8 bases identical to TRBD2. This CDR3 spans 16 amino acids. Trimming removed 0 bases from V and 5 bases from J; junction bases left unmatched: 8. Germline V gives CDR1 MNHEY, CDR2 SVGAGI. The CDR3 loop reads CASSYSESGGEETQYF. The CDR3 DNA reads as TGTGCCAGCAGTTACTCCGAGTCGGGGGGGGAGGAGACCCAGTACTTC.

There are many counts of this clonotype. The rearrangement uses TRBV9 and TRBJ1-6; D uncertain. V was clipped by 1 base and J by 7 bases, with 9 bases between them. This CDR3 contains 14 residues. The germline gives CDR1 SGDLS, CDR2 YYNGEE. CDR3 sequence: CASSVTDLNSPLHF. DNA for the CDR3: TGTGCCAGCAGCGTAACTGACTTAAATTCACCCCTCCACTTT.

This clonotype was seen a few times. This chain uses TRBV28 with TRBJ2-7; D is uncertain. The CDR3 covers 12 residues. The V end lost 9 bases, the J end lost 2 bases, and 11 bases lay between the germline ends. Germline loops: CDR1 MDHEN, CDR2 SYDVKM. The CDR3 loop is CASTATAYEQYF. The DNA for the CDR3 is TGTGCCAGTACAGCGACTGCCTACGAGCAGTACTTC. Based on the CDR3 plus reference TRBV28 and TRBJ2-7, the full variable domain is DVKVTQSSRYLVKRTGEKVFLECVQDMDHENMFWYRQDPGLGLRLIYFSYDVKMKEKGDIPEGYSVSREKKERFSLILESASTNQTSMYLCASTATAYEQYFGPGTRLTVT.

This clonotype has a count of ten or more. The rearrangement uses TRBV28 and TRBJ2-2, with D perhaps TRBD1 (5 bases). V was trimmed by 3 bases and J by 3 bases, leaving 14 bases between them. The germline CDR1 and CDR2 sequences are MDHEN and SYDVKM. This CDR3 has 16 amino acids. CDR3 nucleotide sequence: TGTGCCAGCAGTTTGGGGCTAGTATCGGACACCGGGGAGCTGTTTTTT. It encodes CASSLGLVSDTGELFF.

This clonotype was counted at least ten times. This chain uses TRBV7-2 with TRBJ2-4, with TRBD2 matching over 7 bases. The CDR3 is made up of 18 amino acids. CDR1 is SGHTA, CDR2 FQGNSA, per germline. J was trimmed by 1 base and V by 3 bases; bases with no gene match: 12. The CDR3 nucleotides are TGTGCCAGCAGCTTCCCACCACCTGTGACTAGCGCCAAAAACATTCAGTACTTC. It is translated as CASSFPPPVTSAKNIQYF.

The sample holds a few counts of this clonotype. Compared with germline, one end of the junction differs, possibly owing to a read error. The chain uses TRBV28 and TRBJ1-2; D is uncertain. The CDR3 is made up of 15 amino acids. The germline gives CDR1 MDHEN, CDR2 SYDVKM. CDR3 residues: CASSLSHSGNYGDTF. The CDR3 DNA reads TGTGCCAGCAGTTTATCACACTCTGGTAACTATGGCGACACCTTC.